A selection of T cell receptor beta chains follows, all from one sample in a study of stem cell transplantation in POMP-related autoinflammatory disease. This table comes from immunoSEQ multiplex PCR, and its TCRdb copy is limited to in-frame clones, with some not included. The sample lists tens of thousands of clones; roughly 90% were seen once. Source: CD4+ T cells from PBMCs, taken after stem cell transplantation. These TCRs come from a human patient with POMP-related autoinflammation and immune dysregulation (PRAID). Some T cells may be graft donor cells. The CDR3 runs from the conserved cysteine through the conserved F or W. A D gene is named only where the DNA matches it firmly. Expanded clones get a size class; other rows say once, few or many, or leave the size out.

NA TRBJ1-2 TRBV9 NA CASSPLGRDIAYGYTF TGTGCCAGCAGCCCACTAGGCCGGGACATCGCCTATGGCTACACCTTC
NA TRBJ2-1 TRBV6-5 NA CASNPVGGLYNEQFF TGTGCCAGCAACCCTGTGGGGGGCTTGTACAATGAGCAGTTCTTC
once TRBJ1-4 TRBV5-1 NA CASSWSGQGGEKLFF TGCGCCAGCAGCTGGTCGGGCCAGGGAGGAGAAAAACTGTTTTTT
NA TRBJ1-1 TRBV5-1 NA CASSLGPGLNTEAFF TGCGCCAGCAGCTTGGGTCCAGGGTTGAACACTGAAGCTTTCTTT
NA TRBJ2-2 TRBV28 NA CASSLGGANTGELFF TGTGCCAGCAGTTTAGGTGGGGCGAACACCGGGGAGCTGTTTTTT
NA TRBJ2-7 TRBV7-9 TRBD1 CASSLGTGASYEQYF TGTGCCAGCAGCTTAGGGACAGGGGCATCCTACGAGCAGTACTTC
NA TRBJ2-2 TRBV5-1 NA CASSFRNTGELFF TGCGCCAGCAGCTTCCGGAACACCGGGGAGCTGTTTTTT
once TRBJ2-5 TRBV19 NA CASSIPGGSRETQYF TGTGCCAGTAGTATACCGGGCGGGTCGAGGGAGACCCAGTACTTC
NA TRBJ2-1 TRBV19 NA CASSPRGRDNEQFF TGTGCCAGTAGTCCGCGGGGACGGGACAATGAGCAGTTCTTC
NA TRBJ1-1 TRBV28 NA CASLRGSRNTEAFF TGTGCCAGCCTTCGAGGGTCGAGGAACACTGAAGCTTTCTTT
NA TRBJ1-2 TRBV19 TRBD1 CASSDRTGRTNYGYTF TGTGCCAGTAGTGATAGGACAGGGAGAACTAACTATGGCTACACCTTC
NA TRBJ2-1 TRBV5-4 TRBD2 CASSRPGLAGYNEQFF TGTGCCAGCAGCCGTCCGGGACTAGCGGGATACAATGAGCAGTTCTTC
NA TRBJ1-2 TRBV28 TRBD1 CVSTKQPGQGIYGYTF TGTGTCAGCACCAAACAGCCGGGACAGGGGATCTATGGCTACACCTTC
NA TRBJ2-3 TRBV24-1 NA CATSWGTSTDTQYF TGTGCCACCAGTTGGGGAACTAGCACAGATACGCAGTATTTT
NA TRBJ2-3 TRBV2 TRBD1 CASSEVVNRGTTDTQYF TGTGCCAGCAGTGAAGTCGTCAACAGGGGAACCACAGATACGCAGTATTTT
once TRBJ2-1 TRBV19 TRBD1 CASSFTGTGYNEQFF TGTGCCAGTAGCTTTACCGGGACAGGGTACAATGAGCAGTTCTTC
NA TRBJ2-5 TRBV3-1/TRBV3-2 NA CASSQVAGPGETQYF TGTGCCAGCAGCCAAGTGGCCGGGCCGGGGGAGACCCAGTACTTC
NA TRBJ2-7 TRBV20-1 NA CSARDYEQYF TGCAGTGCTAGGGATTACGAGCAGTACTTC
NA TRBJ2-7 TRBV7-9 NA CASSLGAPEQYF TGTGCCAGCAGCTTAGGGGCGCCCGAGCAGTACTTC
NA TRBJ2-5 TRBV28 NA CASSPQFAAGETQYF TGTGCCAGCAGTCCGCAATTCGCGGCAGGAGAGACCCAGTACTTC
NA TRBJ1-3 TRBV14 NA CASSGPLGAGNTIYF TGTGCCAGCAGCGGCCCTCTGGGAGCTGGAAACACCATATATTTT
NA TRBJ1-3 TRBV28 NA CASNPYRANSGNTIYF TGTGCCAGCAACCCCTACCGGGCCAACTCTGGAAACACCATATATTTT
NA TRBJ2-4 TRBV6-1 NA CASSEVGNPKNIQYF TGTGCCAGCAGTGAAGTAGGGAATCCCAAAAACATTCAGTACTTC
NA TRBJ2-1 TRBV19 NA CASSATVNEQFF TGTGCCAGTAGTGCGACCGTGAATGAGCAGTTCTTC
NA TRBJ2-3 TRBV10-2 TRBD2 CASSESSGGPPQYF TGCGCCAGCAGTGAGTCTAGCGGGGGGCCCCCCCAGTATTTT
once TRBJ1-4 TRBV10-3 NA CAISESGRNEKLFF TGTGCCATCAGTGAGTCAGGGCGCAACGAAAAACTGTTTTTT
NA TRBJ2-1 TRBV10-3 NA CAISEGEGGGSEQFF TGTGCCATCAGTGAGGGGGAAGGGGGGGGCAGTGAGCAGTTCTTC
NA TRBJ1-6 TRBV6-5 NA CASSFPGGGLDSPLHF TGTGCCAGCAGTTTCCCCGGCGGGGGATTGGATTCACCCCTCCACTTT
NA TRBJ1-2 TRBV28 NA CASSLNRVDGYTF TGTGCCAGCAGTTTAAACAGGGTCGATGGCTACACCTTC
NA TRBJ2-3 TRBV5-1 NA CASSGTPTDTQYF TGCGCCAGCAGCGGGACTCCCACAGATACGCAGTATTTT
NA TRBJ2-7 TRBV6-5 TRBD1 CASTKSGTVSYEQYF TGTGCCAGCACCAAATCCGGGACAGTCTCCTACGAGCAGTACTTC
NA TRBJ1-1 TRBV5-1 NA CASSLGGLNTEAFF TGCGCCAGCAGCCTGGGGGGGTTGAACACTGAAGCTTTCTTT
NA TRBJ1-1 TRBV2 TRBD1 CASRDRMNTEAFF TGTGCCAGCAGGGACAGGATGAACACTGAAGCTTTCTTT
NA TRBJ1-6 TRBV2 NA CASSPGTVNSPLHF TGTGCCAGCAGTCCCGGGACGGTTAATTCACCCCTCCACTTT
NA TRBJ2-5 TRBV29-1 NA CSVGGRGVGQETQYF TGCAGCGTTGGAGGCAGGGGAGTAGGACAAGAGACCCAGTACTTC
NA TRBJ2-7 TRBV28 NA CASSHYSYEQYF TGTGCCAGCAGTCACTACTCCTACGAGCAGTACTTC
NA TRBJ2-1 TRBV28 NA CASTRASPYNEQFF TGTGCCAGCACCAGGGCAAGCCCCTACAATGAGCAGTTCTTC
once TRBJ2-3 TRBV10-3 NA CAIKSLASTDTQYF TGTGCCATCAAATCGCTAGCGAGCACAGATACGCAGTATTTT
NA TRBJ2-1 TRBV4-2 TRBD2 CARATVGTSGTSPSNEQFF TGTGCCAGGGCAACTGTAGGGACTAGCGGGACATCCCCCAGCAATGAGCAGTTCTTC
NA TRBJ2-5 TRBV6-2/TRBV6-3 NA CASSFPDGRETQYF TGTGCCAGCAGTTTCCCAGATGGAAGGGAGACCCAGTACTTC
NA TRBJ1-2 TRBV4-1 NA CASSELGVGYGYTF TGCGCCAGCAGCGAGCTTGGGGTGGGTTATGGCTACACCTTC
NA TRBJ2-2 TRBV12-3/TRBV12-4 NA CAGNFNTGELFF TGTGCCGGAAATTTTAACACCGGGGAGCTGTTTTTT
NA TRBJ1-6 TRBV6-5 NA CASRREGIDSPLHF TGTGCCAGCAGGCGGGAGGGGATTGATTCACCCCTCCACTTT
NA TRBJ1-5 TRBV21-1 NA CASSTRDMLDYSNQPQHF TGTGCCAGCAGCACCCGGGACATGTTGGATTATAGCAATCAGCCCCAGCATTTT
NA TRBJ1-1 TRBV12-3/TRBV12-4 NA CASRKTENTEAFF TGTGCCAGCAGGAAGACGGAGAACACTGAAGCTTTCTTT
NA TRBJ2-5 TRBV19 TRBD1 CASSIQGRQGVGQETQYF TGTGCCAGTAGTATACAGGGCCGACAGGGAGTCGGACAAGAGACCCAGTACTTC
once TRBJ2-7 TRBV6-1 NA CASSEGGTLYEQYF TGTGCCAGCAGTGAAGGGGGGACACTATACGAGCAGTACTTC
NA TRBJ1-1 TRBV7-9 TRBD1 CASSAGTGSTEAFF TGTGCCAGCAGCGCGGGGACAGGGAGTACTGAAGCTTTCTTT
NA TRBJ2-1 TRBV5-1 TRBD2 CASSLEGTSNEQFF TGCGCCAGCAGCTTGGAGGGGACTAGCAATGAGCAGTTCTTC
NA TRBJ2-1 TRBV5-1 NA CASSLALGGYNEQFF TGCGCCAGCAGCTTGGCCTTAGGGGGGTACAATGAGCAGTTCTTC
NA TRBJ1-2 TRBV12-3/TRBV12-4 NA CASSFGGHGYTF TGTGCCAGCAGTTTTGGGGGACATGGCTACACCTTC
NA TRBJ1-2 TRBV15 NA CATSRDLQGGYGYTF TGTGCCACCAGCAGAGATCTACAGGGTGGCTATGGCTACACCTTC
NA TRBJ1-5 TRBV7-2 TRBD1 CASSSGTGMVQPQHF TGTGCCAGCAGCTCCGGGACAGGGATGGTTCAGCCCCAGCATTTT
NA TRBJ2-1 TRBV24-1 TRBD1 CATSDATGVNNEQFF TGTGCCACCAGTGACGCGACAGGGGTGAACAATGAGCAGTTCTTC
NA TRBJ2-3 TRBV27 NA CASSLVGPGGDTQYF TGTGCCAGCAGTTTGGTGGGACCTGGCGGAGATACGCAGTATTTT
NA TRBJ1-6 TRBV15 NA CATSSYTTGPNSPLHF TGTGCCACCAGCAGTTATACGACAGGACCTAATTCACCCCTCCACTTT
NA TRBJ1-1 TRBV7-9 NA CASSLGWSAFF TGTGCCAGCAGCTTAGGATGGTCGGCTTTCTTT
NA TRBJ2-1 TRBV24-1 NA CATRAWNFNEQFF TGTGCCACCAGGGCCTGGAATTTTAATGAGCAGTTCTTC
NA TRBJ2-1 TRBV10-2 TRBD2 CASKVLAGGRNEQFF TGCGCCAGCAAGGTACTAGCGGGGGGGCGGAATGAGCAGTTCTTC
once TRBJ1-1 TRBV4-2 NA CASSQVLGTNTEAFF TGTGCCAGCAGCCAAGTTCTGGGCACGAACACTGAAGCTTTCTTT